This paragraph reports one T cell receptor beta chain. The specificity of this receptor is unknown. Per-base qualities were not stored, and no clone one base away is much larger. TCRbeta CDR3 regions were amplified from genomic DNA by means of the immunoSEQ Assay, a bias-controlled multiplex PCR. In the authors' own workflow: Nucleated cell counts per sample were estimated from amplification of reference gene primers within the assay. To quantify the absolute abundance of each unique TCRbeta CDR3 rearrangement, sequence reads were collapsed and filtered. Productive Simpson clonality was computed per sample as the square root of Simpson's diversity index over productive rearrangements. TCRdb retrieved this table from immuneACCESS and kept in-frame rearrangements only. Not all clones are present; in checked studies, unresolved V genes account for under half, and no reason is known for the remainder. V and J calls and clone size are those listed in that table; D and trimming were worked out from the DNA. For this sample there are hundreds of thousands of clones; around nine tenths appear just once. The ten largest clones capture approximately 4.3% of the sample.

The cysteine opens and the phenylalanine closes a CDR3 of 15 amino acids. Only the CDR3 DNA stays, 45 bases, in frame from base 1. The collaborating institutions used their own protocols to collect whole blood in K2EDTA tubes. For TCRbeta analysis, collaborator samples were shipped as frozen whole blood, as isolated PBMCs, or as DNA extracted from either sample type. The sample originates from a study of blood T cell repertoires in COVID-19 (dated by TCRdb to between 2020 and 2021). Study-wide context: Samples covering the acute and convalescent phases of COVID-19 were provided by collaborators in the United States, Italy and Spain. The prospective study material was composed of cDNA or gDNA derived from T cells, B-cell-depleted T cells, or PBMCs. Deeply sampled blood TCRbeta repertoires from subjects exposed to, actively infected with, or recovered from COVID-19 were included in the dataset. The repertoires were made available in a free public database intended to serve as a resource for research on the immune response to SARS-CoV-2. The samples were drawn from two sources: the first 160 participants of the ongoing ImmuneRACE study, and 1,000 to 1,500 subjects contributed by 6 global collaborators. The sample metadata nearly always contained a de-identified subject ID, COVID-19 status, age in years and sex. Where available, HLA class I and class II types were taken from metadata supplied by the sample provider and were not determined by assay-based typing.

Summary of the overall study and its limitations: The amount of clinical and demographic metadata varied by source and participant and was provided uncurated.

The sequencing input was peripheral blood. The source is a woman aged 25 to 39 with acute or convalescent COVID-19. The V and J genes are TRBV7-5 and TRBJ2-7; the DNA was not compared with TRBD1, the D call given in the table. TRBV7-5 is reported as a pseudogene. The nucleotide sequence reads as follows: TGTGTCAGAAGCGGCGACAGGGGCTTTAGCTACGAGCAGTACTTC. Its coded protein is CVRSGDRGFSYEQYF.